These T cell receptor beta chains were read from a single sample in a study of cytomegalovirus exposure and HLA in healthy donors. Libraries were prepared by immunoSEQ multiplex PCR; TCRdb keeps only in-frame clonotypes and omits some of them. The table lists 80,000 to 95,000 clones. Sequenced sample: PBMCs. The receptors originated from a man in his forties or fifties in good health and CMV-seropositive. The conserved cysteine and the conserved F or W are not part of the CDR3 here. Each record gives: J gene, V gene, CDR3 protein.

TRBJ1-2 | TRBV6-5 | ASSLDRGGYT
TRBJ2-5 | TRBV19 | ASSIMTGVETQY
TRBJ2-7 | TRBV7-2 | ASSFWAGDEQY
TRBJ1-2 | TRBV5-1 | ASSLTLGTGIGYT
TRBJ2-5 | TRBV6-5 | ASSYSSGTQY
TRBJ1-2 | TRBV30 | AWSVLGAQGYT
TRBJ2-1 | TRBV27 | ASGWTGSGEQF
TRBJ2-7 | TRBV6-5 | ATSWGGEQY
TRBJ2-5 | TRBV7-8 | ASSSHRDSAFDTQY
TRBJ2-7 | TRBV7-3 | ASSLLGPVASYEQY
TRBJ2-2 | TRBV14 | TSSQPMTGGGTGELF
TRBJ2-7 | TRBV7-2 | ASSSGVAGGREQY
TRBJ1-3 | TRBV30 | AWKGAPSGNTIY
TRBJ1-4 | TRBV29-1 | SAQGGPTNEKLF
TRBJ1-1 | TRBV6-1 | ASSGGGLSEAF
TRBJ2-5 | TRBV29-1 | SVVGGGGETQY
TRBJ2-7 | TRBV4-1 | ASSQGGAVAYEQY
TRBJ1-2 | TRBV27 | ATNPTGTGAYGYT
TRBJ1-5 | TRBV10-2 | ASSLGPRQPQH
TRBJ2-2 | TRBV7-9 | ASSIRPGTSGRSGELF